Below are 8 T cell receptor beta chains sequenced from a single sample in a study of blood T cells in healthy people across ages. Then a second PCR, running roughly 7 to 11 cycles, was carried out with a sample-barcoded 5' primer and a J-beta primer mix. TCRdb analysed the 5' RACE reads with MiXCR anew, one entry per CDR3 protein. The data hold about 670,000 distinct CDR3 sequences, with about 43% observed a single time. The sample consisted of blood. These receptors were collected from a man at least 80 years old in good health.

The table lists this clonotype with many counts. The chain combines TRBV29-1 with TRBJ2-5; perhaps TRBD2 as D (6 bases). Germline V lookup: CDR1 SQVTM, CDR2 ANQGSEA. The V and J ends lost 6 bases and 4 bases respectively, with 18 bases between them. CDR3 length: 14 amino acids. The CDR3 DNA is TGCAGCGTCCGAGGACCCGGAGGGTTAGAGACCCAGTACTTC. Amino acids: CSVRGPGGLETQYF.

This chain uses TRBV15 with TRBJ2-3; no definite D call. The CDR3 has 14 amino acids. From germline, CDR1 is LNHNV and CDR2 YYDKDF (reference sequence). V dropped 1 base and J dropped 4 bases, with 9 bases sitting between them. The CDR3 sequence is CATSRGWSADTQYF. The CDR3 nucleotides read TGTGCCACCAGCAGAGGTTGGTCGGCAGATACGCAGTATTTT.

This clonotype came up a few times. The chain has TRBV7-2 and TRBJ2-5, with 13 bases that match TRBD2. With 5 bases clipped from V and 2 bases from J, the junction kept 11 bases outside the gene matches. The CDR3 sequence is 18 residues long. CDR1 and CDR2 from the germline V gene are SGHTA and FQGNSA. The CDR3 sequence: CASSPRATSGGLQETQYF. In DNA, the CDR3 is TGTGCCAGCAGCCCCCGGGCGACTAGCGGGGGGCTACAAGAGACCCAGTACTTC.

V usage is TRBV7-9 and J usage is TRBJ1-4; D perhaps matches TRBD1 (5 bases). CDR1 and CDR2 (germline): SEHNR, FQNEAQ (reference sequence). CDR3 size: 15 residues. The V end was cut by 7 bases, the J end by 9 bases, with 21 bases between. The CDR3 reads CASTANPGTLQKLFF. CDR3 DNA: TGTGCCAGCACCGCGAATCCCGGGACTCTCCAAAAACTGTTTTTT.

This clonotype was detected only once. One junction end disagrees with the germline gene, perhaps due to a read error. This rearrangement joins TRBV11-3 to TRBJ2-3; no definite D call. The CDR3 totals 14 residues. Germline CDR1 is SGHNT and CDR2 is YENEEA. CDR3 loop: CSSSPPGSFDTQYF. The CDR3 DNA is TGTTCCAGCAGCCCGCCCGGATCGTTCGATACGCAGTATTTT.

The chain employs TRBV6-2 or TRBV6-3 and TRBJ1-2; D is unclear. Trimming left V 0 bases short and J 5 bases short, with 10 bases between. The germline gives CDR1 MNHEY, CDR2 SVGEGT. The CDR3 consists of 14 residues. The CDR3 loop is CASSYSMGRYGYTF. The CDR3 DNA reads TGTGCCAGCAGTTACTCTATGGGGAGGTATGGCTACACCTTC.

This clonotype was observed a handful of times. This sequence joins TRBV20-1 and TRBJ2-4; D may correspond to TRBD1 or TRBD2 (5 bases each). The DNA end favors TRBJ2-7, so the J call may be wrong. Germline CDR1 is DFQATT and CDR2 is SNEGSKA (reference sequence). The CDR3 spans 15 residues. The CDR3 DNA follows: TGCAGTGCTAGGATTCCGGGACCAGACTGGTCCGAGCAGTACTTC. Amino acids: CSARIPGPDWSEQYF.

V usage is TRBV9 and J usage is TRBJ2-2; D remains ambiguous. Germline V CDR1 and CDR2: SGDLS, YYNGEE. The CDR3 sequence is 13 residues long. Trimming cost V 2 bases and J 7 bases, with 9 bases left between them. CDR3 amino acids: CASSVSSLGELFF. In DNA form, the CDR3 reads TGTGCCAGCAGCGTTAGCAGTCTCGGGGAGCTGTTTTTT.